The present T cell receptor (beta chain) was sequenced within a study of response to subunit inactivated influenza vaccine. Trimming cost V 2 bases and J 2 bases, with 10 bases left between them. The CDR3 consists of 14 residues. CDR1 and CDR2 from the germline V gene are SGHRS and YFSETQ. Via MiXCR, TCRdb re-called the RT-PCR reads, giving one row per CDR3 protein. The data contain around 570,000 distinct CDR3 sequences, about 10% of them singletons. The same data also went into a second study, on T cells expressing NK-cell markers. That paper states: Synthesis of TCR beta cDNA relied on 5'RACE template switching carrying UMIs. Beta-chain profiling covered CD3+CD56+NKG2C+, CD3+CD56+NKG2C- and CD3+CD56-NKG2C+ sorted subsets. Dominant NKG2C+ clonotypes in roughly 6 donors made up about 1.0-7.0% of CD8+ T cells. Similarly, these clonotypes led the CD3+CD56-NKG2C+ fraction as well in a handful of donors. Whether expanded NKG2C-expressing T cell clones recognize HCMV is unknown.

The rearrangement uses TRBV5-1 and TRBJ1-2, with unresolved D. This TCR came from a man aged 50-59 years who received an inactivated influenza vaccine. The starting material was PBMCs from blood, obtained on the day of vaccination. CDR3 in amino acids: CASSFSQTNYGYTF. CDR3 bases: TGCGCCAGCAGCTTCTCACAGACCAACTATGGCTACACCTTC. Complete variable domain (other parts from reference TRBV5-1 and TRBJ1-2): KAGVTQTPRYLIKTRGQQVTLSCSPISGHRSVSWYQQTPGQGLQFLFEYFSETQRNKGNFPGRFSGRQFSNSRSEMNVSTLELGDSALYLCASSFSQTNYGYTFGSGTRLTVV.